A single sample gave rise to the 17 T cell receptor beta chains below, sequenced in a study of a mutant IDH1 vaccine in newly diagnosed glioma (dated by TCRdb to about 2021). The sample's time point, from its label and the paper: baseline, week 1 (first vaccination visit). In light of the paper, this sample's treatment or condition label describes: pre-vaccination baseline after standard-of-care therapy. Libraries were made using the immunoSEQ multiplex PCR assay. Entries here come from immuneACCESS through TCRdb and include only in-frame sequences with V and J called. Some clones fail to appear in such tables; in the studies checked, an unresolved V gene covers under half of the shortfall, and the cause of the remainder is unknown. The sample records some 100,000 clones, around 82% of which are singletons. The ten largest clones take up around 7% of the sample. The sequencing here drew on PBMCs, taken from a glioma patient treated with radiotherapy, temozolomide or both. All receptors come from a woman aged 45 to 65 with glioma.

J is TRBJ1-6 and V is TRBV11-2, with D possibly being TRBD1 (6 bases). Trimming shortened V by 5 bases and J by 5 bases, and 10 bases separated the two germline ends. The germline CDR1 and CDR2 sequences are SGHAT and FQNNGV. This CDR3 is 14 amino acids long. The CDR3: CASSRGADNSPLHF. For the CDR3, the DNA is TGTGCCAGCAGCCGGGGGGCGGATAATTCACCCCTCCACTTT.

This sequence joins TRBV7-2 and TRBJ1-1; possibly TRBD1 for D (6 bases). Germline lookup yields CDR1 SGHTA and CDR2 FQGNSA. Trimming cost V 4 bases and J 5 bases, with 14 bases left between them. The CDR3 totals 14 residues. CDR3 sequence: CASSSGQLRTEAFF. As DNA, the CDR3 is TGTGCCAGCAGCTCCGGACAGCTTCGGACTGAAGCTTTCTTT. The full variable domain, completed using reference TRBV7-2 and TRBJ1-1, is GAGVSQSPSNKVTEKGKDVELRCDPISGHTALYWYRQSLGQGLEFLIYFQGNSAPDKSGLPSDRFSAERTGGSVSTLTIQRTQQEDSAVYLCASSSGQLRTEAFFGQGTRLTVV.

This chain links TRBV5-1 with TRBJ1-4; TRBD1 is a possible D gene (6 bases). Trimming pared 4 bases from V and 3 bases from J, leaving 10 bases between. This CDR3 comprises 14 residues. The V gene's germline CDR1 is SGHRS and CDR2 YFSETQ. Written as DNA, the CDR3 is TGCGCCAGCAGCCCGGACAGTCCTAATGAAAAACTGTTTTTT. It codes for CASSPDSPNEKLFF.

This clone came up a few times. V and J are TRBV18 and TRBJ2-5, with D perhaps assigned TRBD1 or TRBD2 (5 bases each). With 4 bases removed from V and 0 bases from J, the gap between germline ends came to 6 bases. The CDR3 sequence is 13 residues long. Germline V lookup: CDR1 KGHSH, CDR2 LQKENI. The CDR3 sequence is CASSRGYQETQYF. CDR3 in DNA: TGTGCCAGCTCACGGGGGTACCAAGAGACCCAGTACTTC.

This rearrangement joins TRBV7-3 to TRBJ1-1; D is uncertain. The CDR3 spans 15 residues. Germline values: CDR1 SGHTA, CDR2 FQGTGA. The germline V and J ends were trimmed by 5 bases and 2 bases, with 15 bases remaining between them. The CDR3, as DNA: TGTGCCAGCAGCATACGGGGTCAGAAAAACACTGAAGCTTTCTTT. It encodes CASSIRGQKNTEAFF.

The chain links TRBV5-1 to TRBJ2-1, with no clear D. This CDR3 spans 15 amino acids. Germline-derived CDR1 and CDR2 are SGHRS and YFSETQ. The V and J ends lost 2 bases and 0 bases respectively, with 9 bases between them. CDR3 bases: TGCGCCAGCAGCTTACGTAGTAGCTCCTACAATGAGCAGTTCTTC. Translation gives CASSLRSSSYNEQFF. The full variable domain, its missing parts supplied by reference TRBV5-1 and TRBJ2-1, is KAGVTQTPRYLIKTRGQQVTLSCSPISGHRSVSWYQQTPGQGLQFLFEYFSETQRNKGNFPGRFSGRQFSNSRSEMNVSTLELGDSALYLCASSLRSSSYNEQFFGPGTRLTVL.

The chain joins TRBV7-8 to TRBJ1-2; unclear D gene. Germline V lookup: CDR1 SGHVS, CDR2 FQNEAQ. This CDR3 has 13 amino acids. The V end was cut by 5 bases, the J end by 6 bases, with 13 bases between. CDR3 loop: CASSLTEVDGYTF. The CDR3 nucleotides read TGTGCCAGCAGCCTGACGGAGGTCGATGGCTACACCTTC.

The V call is TRBV29-1, the J call TRBJ2-2, with TRBD1 matching over 7 bases. Germline V gives CDR1 SQVTM, CDR2 ANQGSEA. V lost 4 bases and J lost 9; bases outside the gene matches: 2. CDR3 length: 11 amino acids. As DNA, the CDR3 is TGCAGCGTTGGACAGGGACGGGAGCTGTTTTTT. Amino acids: CSVGQGRELFF.

The chain links TRBV19 to TRBJ1-5; the D is unclear. V lost 7 bases and J lost 4, with 17 bases in between. Looked up from germline, CDR1 is LNHDA and CDR2 is SQIVND (reference sequence). The CDR3 is 15 amino acids. The CDR3 DNA is TGTGCCAGTACCCGTCGGGGTCCGGTGAATCAGCCCCAGCATTTT. Translated: CASTRRGPVNQPQHF. The full variable domain, with the rest looked up from reference TRBV19 and TRBJ1-5, is DGGITQSPKYLFRKEGQNVTLSCEQNLNHDAMYWYRQDPGQGLRLIYYSQIVNDFQKGDIAEGYSVSREKKESFPLTVTSAQKNPTAFYLCASTRRGPVNQPQHFGDGTRLSIL.

In this sample, this clone turned up a few times. This rearrangement joins TRBV6-1 to TRBJ1-2, with D perhaps matching TRBD1 (6 bases). V lost 6 bases and J lost 3, with 14 bases in between. Germline V gene data show CDR1 as MNHNS and CDR2 as SASEGT. CDR3 length: 14 amino acids. DNA of the CDR3: TGTGCCAGCAGGGTGCGGGGGGCAGACTATGGCTACACCTTC. Its translation is CASRVRGADYGYTF.

The CDR3 is CASSQDFTDTQYF. CDR3 sequence (DNA): TGTGCCAGCAGCCAAGATTTTACAGATACGCAGTATTTT. The chain recombines TRBV14 with TRBJ2-3; D not certain. The CDR3 runs 13 residues. V was clipped by 0 bases and J by 3 bases, with 4 bases between them. Germline CDR1 is SGHDN and CDR2 is FVKESK.

This chain uses TRBV25-1 with TRBJ1-2; 7 bases align to TRBD1. This CDR3 has 15 residues. Trimming cost V 2 bases and J 8 bases; bases outside gene matches: 11. CDR1 is MGHDK and CDR2 is SYGVNS in the germline V gene. The CDR3 sequence is CASSELDREEEGYTF. DNA for the CDR3: TGTGCCAGCAGTGAACTCGACAGGGAGGAAGAGGGCTACACCTTC.

This chain joins TRBV27 and TRBJ2-1; 8 bases agree with TRBD2. The CDR3 loop spans 14 amino acids. Germline loops: CDR1 MNHEY, CDR2 SMNVEV (reference sequence). The ends lost 5 bases at V and 7 bases at J; junction bases unmatched: 7. Written as DNA, the CDR3 is TGTGCCAGCAGTCGCGGGGGGCCTAGGAATGAGCAGTTCTTC. This sequence encodes CASSRGGPRNEQFF.

CDR3 protein: CARSTRQPGAGNSPLHF. CDR3 DNA: TGTGCCAGATCAACGAGACAGCCCGGAGCGGGCAATTCACCCCTCCACTTT. This sequence joins TRBV18 and TRBJ1-6; TRBD1 is a possible D gene (5 bases). V gave up 9 bases and J gave up 7 bases, with 25 bases separating them. Germline-derived CDR1 and CDR2 are KGHSH and LQKENI. CDR3 length: 17 residues.

This chain joins TRBV7-9 and TRBJ1-2; unclear D gene. Germline values: CDR1 SEHNR, CDR2 FQNEAQ (reference sequence). V was pared by 7 bases and J by 3 bases, with 9 bases between. The length of the CDR3 is 12 residues. The CDR3 region has the DNA TGTGCCAGCACTACCCAGGACTATGGCTACACCTTC. Residues: CASTTQDYGYTF.

Remarks on this clone: The junction does not match germline at one end; this may be a read error. The chain uses TRBV5-1 and TRBJ1-2; perhaps TRBD1 as D (5 bases). The germline gives CDR1 SGHRS, CDR2 YFSETQ. This CDR3 has 12 amino acids. For the CDR3, the DNA is TGCGCCAGCAGTTTGGGACGAGATGGCTACACCTTC. It encodes CASSLGRDGYTF. Full variable domain (outside the CDR3, taken from reference TRBV5-1 and TRBJ1-2): KAGVTQTPRYLIKTRGQQVTLSCSPISGHRSVSWYQQTPGQGLQFLFEYFSETQRNKGNFPGRFSGRQFSNSRSEMNVSTLELGDSALYLCASSLGRDGYTFGSGTRLTVV.

The rearrangement links TRBV7-2 to TRBJ1-2; D perhaps matches TRBD1 (5 bases). V lost 5 bases and J 3 bases, leaving 10 bases between the germline ends. This CDR3 region has 13 residues. Germline loops: CDR1 SGHTA, CDR2 FQGNSA. This CDR3 reads CASSLAGYYGYTF. Written as DNA, the CDR3 is TGTGCCAGCAGCCTGGCAGGGTACTATGGCTACACCTTC.